These 10 T cell receptor beta chains were sequenced from one sample in a study of OX40 agonist ivuxolimab in advanced cancers. Sequencing was performed with immunoSEQ multiplex PCR; in TCRdb, only in-frame clones are kept and a portion is missing. This sample yields approximately 60,000 clones, of which less than 90% are seen a single time; 27% belongs to the top ten. The specimen was CD4+ or CD8+ T cells sorted from blood, collected in a trial of the OX40 agonist ivuxolimab. The receptor set was obtained from an adult with an advanced solid tumor such as melanoma, head and neck, liver or kidney cancer.

This clone was seen only a few times. CDR3 coding DNA: TGTGCCAGCAGTGAACTAACGGCCCAGCATAATTCACCCCTCCACTTT. Its translation is CASSELTAQHNSPLHF. The V and J genes are TRBV6-1 and TRBJ1-6; D not certain. This CDR3 region has 16 residues. Germline CDR1 is MNHNS and CDR2 is SASEGT. Deletions cut 2 bases from V and 5 bases from J, with 13 bases between.

The chain employs TRBV19 and TRBJ1-2; D may be TRBD1 (6 bases). The germline gives CDR1 LNHDA, CDR2 SQIVND (reference sequence). The CDR3 is made up of 12 amino acids. V shed 9 bases and J shed 8 bases, with 16 bases lying between them. CDR3 coding DNA: TGTGCCAGCGGATTCAGGGGAAACGGCTACACCTTC. Protein: CASGFRGNGYTF.

This clone appeared once. The chain is built from TRBV7-8 and TRBJ2-3; D ambiguous. The germline V gene encodes CDR1 SGHVS and CDR2 FQNEAQ. V lost 2 bases and J lost 3, with 3 bases in between. CDR3 size: 12 residues. CDR3: CASSLPTDTQYF. The CDR3 DNA follows: TGTGCCAGCAGCTTACCTACAGATACGCAGTATTTT. Supplemented by reference TRBV7-8 and TRBJ2-3, the full variable domain reads GAGVSQSPRYKVAKRGQDVALRCDPISGHVSLFWYQQALGQGPEFLTYFQNEAQLDKSGLPSDRFFAERPEGSVSTLKIQRTQQEDSAVYLCASSLPTDTQYFGPGTRLTVL.

This clone came up a few times. The chain employs TRBV5-6 and TRBJ1-1; D unresolved. In germline, CDR1 is SGHDT, CDR2 YYEEEE. The CDR3 is 14 amino acids. The V gene lost 0 bases and the J gene lost 10 bases, with 16 bases spanning the gap. The CDR3 region is CASSLGAAAPGAFF. The CDR3 nucleotides are TGTGCCAGCAGCTTGGGAGCGGCCGCCCCAGGAGCTTTCTTT.

The V call is TRBV18, the J call TRBJ2-3, with 7 bases that match TRBD2. The CDR3 sequence is 13 residues long. Germline V gene sequence: CDR1 KGHSH, CDR2 LQKENI. V was clipped by 2 bases and J by 6 bases; unmatched bases: 2. The CDR3 sequence: CASSPGLVDTQYF. The CDR3 nucleotides read TGTGCCAGCTCACCAGGACTAGTCGATACGCAGTATTTT.

This chain connects TRBV7-2 to TRBJ1-3, with D possibly matching TRBD1 (5 bases). Trimming pared 3 bases from V and 1 base from J, leaving 10 bases between. This CDR3 spans 15 amino acids. Germline V gives CDR1 SGHTA, CDR2 FQGNSA. The CDR3 DNA follows: TGTGCCAGCAGCTTCGGGGGGAGTTCTGGAAACACCATATATTTT. Protein: CASSFGGSSGNTIYF.

The chain has TRBV5-6 and TRBJ2-3; 9 nucleotides agree with TRBD1. Germline CDR1 reads SGHDT; CDR2 reads YYEEEE. The CDR3 is 14 residues long. V dropped 3 bases and J dropped 6; count of bases not matched to a gene: 5. In DNA, the CDR3 is TGTGCCAGCAGCTGGACAGGGGCCTCTGATACGCAGTATTTT. Amino acid sequence: CASSWTGASDTQYF.

CDR3: CASSPPGANTEAFF. CDR3 bases: TGTGCCAGCTCACCACCGGGGGCGAACACTGAAGCTTTCTTT. The chain employs TRBV18 and TRBJ1-1; the D gene is possibly TRBD1 (6 bases). V was clipped by 0 bases and J by 1 base, with 6 bases between them. Per the germline V gene, CDR1 is KGHSH and CDR2 is LQKENI. The CDR3 totals 14 residues.

The V gene is TRBV14, the J gene TRBJ1-6, with D possibly matching TRBD1 (5 bases). Looked up from germline, CDR1 is SGHDN and CDR2 is FVKESK. The CDR3 consists of 14 residues. Trimming removed 3 bases from V and 8 bases from J, with 11 bases in between. The CDR3 region has the DNA TGTGCCAGCAGCCAGGGCAGGGAGTATTCACCCCTCCACTTT. Residues: CASSQGREYSPLHF.

The gene calls are TRBV28 and TRBJ1-3; 9 nucleotides match TRBD1. Germline loops: CDR1 MDHEN, CDR2 SYDVKM. The CDR3 contains 15 residues. Unmatched junction bases numbered 5, after V lost 3 bases and J lost 5 bases. The CDR3 DNA reads TGTGCCAGCAGTTTGGGGGACAGGGCCAGAAACACCATATATTTT. It codes for CASSLGDRARNTIYF.